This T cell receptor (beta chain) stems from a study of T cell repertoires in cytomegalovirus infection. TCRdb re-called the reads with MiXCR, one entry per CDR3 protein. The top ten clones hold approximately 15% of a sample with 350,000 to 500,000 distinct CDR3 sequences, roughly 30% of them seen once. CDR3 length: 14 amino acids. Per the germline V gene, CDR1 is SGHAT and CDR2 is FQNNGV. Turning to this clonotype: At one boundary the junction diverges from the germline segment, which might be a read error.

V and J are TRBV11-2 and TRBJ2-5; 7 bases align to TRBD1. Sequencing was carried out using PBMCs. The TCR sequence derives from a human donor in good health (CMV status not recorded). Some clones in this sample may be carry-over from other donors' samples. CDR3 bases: TGTGCCAGCCGCTCACAGGGGTCACAAGAGACCCCGTACTTC. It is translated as CASRSQGSQETPYF.